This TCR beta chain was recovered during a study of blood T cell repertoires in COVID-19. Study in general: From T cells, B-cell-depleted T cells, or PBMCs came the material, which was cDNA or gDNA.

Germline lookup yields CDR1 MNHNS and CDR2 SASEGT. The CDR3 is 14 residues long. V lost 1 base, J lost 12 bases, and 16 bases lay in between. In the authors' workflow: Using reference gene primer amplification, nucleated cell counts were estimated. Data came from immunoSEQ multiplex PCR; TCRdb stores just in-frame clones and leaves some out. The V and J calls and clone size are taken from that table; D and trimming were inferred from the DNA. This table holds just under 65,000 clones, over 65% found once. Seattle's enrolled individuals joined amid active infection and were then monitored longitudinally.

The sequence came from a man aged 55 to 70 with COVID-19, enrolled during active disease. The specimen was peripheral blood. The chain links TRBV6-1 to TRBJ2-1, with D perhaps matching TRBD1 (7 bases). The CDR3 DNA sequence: TGTGCCAGCAGTGAAGATCAAGGGGGGACAGCGCAGTTCTTC. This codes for CASSEDQGGTAQFF.